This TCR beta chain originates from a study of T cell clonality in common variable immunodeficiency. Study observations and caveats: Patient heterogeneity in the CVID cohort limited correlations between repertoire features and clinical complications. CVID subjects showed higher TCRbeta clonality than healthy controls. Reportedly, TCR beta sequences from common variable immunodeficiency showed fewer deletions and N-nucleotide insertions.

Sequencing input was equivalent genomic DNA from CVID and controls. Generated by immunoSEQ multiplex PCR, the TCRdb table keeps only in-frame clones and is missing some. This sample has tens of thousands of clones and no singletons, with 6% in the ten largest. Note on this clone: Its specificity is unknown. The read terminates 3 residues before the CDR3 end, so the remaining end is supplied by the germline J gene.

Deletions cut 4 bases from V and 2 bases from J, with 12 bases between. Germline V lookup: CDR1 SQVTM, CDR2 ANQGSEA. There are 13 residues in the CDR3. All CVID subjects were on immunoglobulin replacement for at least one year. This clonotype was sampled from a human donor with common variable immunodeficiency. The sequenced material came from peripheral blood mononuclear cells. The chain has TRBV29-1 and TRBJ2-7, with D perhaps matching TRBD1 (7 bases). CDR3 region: CSVGGDSPYEQYF. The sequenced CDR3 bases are TGCAGCGTTGGGGGGGACAGTCCCTACGAG.